Listed below are T cell receptor beta chains from one sample, sequenced in a study of cytomegalovirus exposure and HLA in healthy donors. Repertoires were generated with immunoSEQ multiplex PCR, while TCRdb's copy carries only in-frame clones and drops some. The sample shows around 100,000 clones, about 74% of them seen only once. Input material: PBMCs. All receptors derive from a female donor in good health and CMV-seropositive. The CDR3 runs from the conserved cysteine through the conserved F or W. The order of the fields is J gene, D gene, clone size, V gene, CDR3 DNA, CDR3 protein. D genes are given only for firm matches. A row's size may be missing; if present it is once, few, many or a size class.

j_gene: TRBJ1-2; d_gene: NA; abundance: NA; v_gene: TRBV5-6; CDR3nt: TGTGCCAGCAGCTTCGGGGGTAGTGGCTACACCTTC; CDR3aa: CASSFGGSGYTF
j_gene: TRBJ1-3; d_gene: TRBD1; abundance: NA; v_gene: TRBV4-2; CDR3nt: TGTGCCAGGGGGACAGTATTCTCTGGAAACACCATATATTTT; CDR3aa: CARGTVFSGNTIYF
j_gene: TRBJ2-1; d_gene: TRBD2; abundance: NA; v_gene: TRBV7-7; CDR3nt: TGTGCTAGCAGCCGGACTAGCGGGAGGATGAGTGAGCAGTTCTTC; CDR3aa: CASSRTSGRMSEQFF
j_gene: TRBJ2-3; d_gene: TRBD2; abundance: NA; v_gene: TRBV18; CDR3nt: TGTGCCAGCTCACCCCGTGGACTAGCGGGAGGCACAGATACGCAGTATTTT; CDR3aa: CASSPRGLAGGTDTQYF
j_gene: TRBJ1-6; d_gene: NA; abundance: NA; v_gene: TRBV5-1; CDR3nt: TGCGCCAGCAGCTTGGAACAGGGAAATTCACCCCTCCACTTT; CDR3aa: CASSLEQGNSPLHF
j_gene: TRBJ2-5; d_gene: TRBD2; abundance: few; v_gene: TRBV11-3; CDR3nt: TGTGCCAGCAGCCCTAGCGGAGGGGAGACCCAGTACTTC; CDR3aa: CASSPSGGETQYF
j_gene: TRBJ1-5; d_gene: TRBD1; abundance: NA; v_gene: TRBV19; CDR3nt: TGTGCCAGTTCCTTGGTCCGACAGGGAGTCAATCAGCCCCAGCATTTT; CDR3aa: CASSLVRQGVNQPQHF
j_gene: TRBJ1-1; d_gene: TRBD1; abundance: NA; v_gene: TRBV29-1; CDR3nt: TGCAGCGCTCTGGGACAGATGAACACTGAAGCTTTCTTT; CDR3aa: CSALGQMNTEAFF
j_gene: TRBJ1-5; d_gene: NA; abundance: NA; v_gene: TRBV19; CDR3nt: TGTGCCAGTGGGGACGGGAAAGCGGGTCAGCCCCAGCATTTT; CDR3aa: CASGDGKAGQPQHF
j_gene: TRBJ1-2; d_gene: NA; abundance: NA; v_gene: TRBV6-5; CDR3nt: TGTGCCAGCAGTTCTCAACCACAGGGTTCCGCTGGCTACACCTTC; CDR3aa: CASSSQPQGSAGYTF
j_gene: TRBJ2-7; d_gene: TRBD2; abundance: NA; v_gene: TRBV7-8; CDR3nt: TGTGCCAGCAGCTTACTCAAGCTAGCGGGAGAGGTTCGTGAGCAGTACTTC; CDR3aa: CASSLLKLAGEVREQYF
j_gene: TRBJ1-2; d_gene: NA; abundance: NA; v_gene: TRBV5-5; CDR3nt: TGTGCCAGCAGCGCGGCCCCCGGACAGCGGGAGGGTGGCTACACCTTC; CDR3aa: CASSAAPGQREGGYTF
j_gene: TRBJ1-3; d_gene: NA; abundance: few; v_gene: TRBV6-5; CDR3nt: TGTGCCAGCAGACTCGGGTCGTCCTCTGGAAACACCATATATTTT; CDR3aa: CASRLGSSSGNTIYF
j_gene: TRBJ2-7; d_gene: TRBD2; abundance: NA; v_gene: TRBV27; CDR3nt: TGTGCCAGCAGTATCGAGGGAGGGCCTGGCGAGCAGTACTTC; CDR3aa: CASSIEGGPGEQYF
j_gene: TRBJ1-2; d_gene: NA; abundance: NA; v_gene: TRBV7-9; CDR3nt: TGTGCCAGCAGCCAAGACTGGGGCTACACCTTC; CDR3aa: CASSQDWGYTF
j_gene: TRBJ1-2; d_gene: TRBD1; abundance: NA; v_gene: TRBV2; CDR3nt: TGTGCCAGCAGTTCGCAGGGGGCTAACTATGGCTACACCTTC; CDR3aa: CASSSQGANYGYTF
j_gene: TRBJ1-3; d_gene: TRBD1; abundance: NA; v_gene: TRBV9; CDR3nt: TGTGCCAGCAGCCCCGGGCAGGGGGCAGGGAACACCATATATTTT; CDR3aa: CASSPGQGAGNTIYF
j_gene: TRBJ2-1; d_gene: TRBD2; abundance: NA; v_gene: TRBV5-6; CDR3nt: TGTGCCAGCAGCCCAGGGACTAGCGGGAGCAGAGGCTCCTACAATGAGCAGTTCTTC; CDR3aa: CASSPGTSGSRGSYNEQFF
j_gene: TRBJ2-7; d_gene: TRBD1; abundance: NA; v_gene: TRBV5-5; CDR3nt: TGTGCCAGCAGCTTGGCCCAGGACAGGGTAAGCGAGCAGTACTTC; CDR3aa: CASSLAQDRVSEQYF
j_gene: TRBJ2-5; d_gene: TRBD1; abundance: NA; v_gene: TRBV25-1; CDR3nt: TGTGCCAGCAGTGACGGGACAGGCCCCCTGGCCCAGTACTTC; CDR3aa: CASSDGTGPLAQYF
j_gene: TRBJ1-1; d_gene: NA; abundance: NA; v_gene: TRBV9; CDR3nt: TGTGCCAGCAGCCCGTACACGAAGAACACTGAAGCTTTCTTT; CDR3aa: CASSPYTKNTEAFF
j_gene: TRBJ1-1; d_gene: TRBD1; abundance: once; v_gene: TRBV19; CDR3nt: TGTGCCAGTACCCCTAGGACAGGGGGCACTGAAGCTTTCTTT; CDR3aa: CASTPRTGGTEAFF
j_gene: TRBJ1-2; d_gene: NA; abundance: few; v_gene: TRBV28; CDR3nt: TGTGCCAGCAGTTCCAGGGGCGAAAACTATGGCTACACCTTC; CDR3aa: CASSSRGENYGYTF
j_gene: TRBJ2-5; d_gene: NA; abundance: NA; v_gene: TRBV2; CDR3nt: TGTGCCAGCAGTGAATCTGAGACCCAGTACTTC; CDR3aa: CASSESETQYF
j_gene: TRBJ2-5; d_gene: TRBD2; abundance: NA; v_gene: TRBV7-2; CDR3nt: TGTGCCAGCAGCTCAAGCAAGCGGGGGGGCCCGGAGACCCAGTACTTC; CDR3aa: CASSSSKRGGPETQYF
j_gene: TRBJ1-2; d_gene: TRBD1; abundance: NA; v_gene: TRBV4-1; CDR3nt: TGCGCCAGCAGCCAGGGAATGAACAGGGGAGAGGATGGCTACACCTTC; CDR3aa: CASSQGMNRGEDGYTF
j_gene: TRBJ1-2; d_gene: NA; abundance: NA; v_gene: TRBV29-1; CDR3nt: TGCAGCGTTACCTATGGGCCTAACTATGGCTACACCTTC; CDR3aa: CSVTYGPNYGYTF
j_gene: TRBJ1-5; d_gene: TRBD1; abundance: NA; v_gene: TRBV6-5; CDR3nt: TGTGCCAGCAGTAGACAGGGGAATCAGCCCCAGCATTTT; CDR3aa: CASSRQGNQPQHF
j_gene: TRBJ1-3; d_gene: NA; abundance: NA; v_gene: TRBV19; CDR3nt: TGTGCCAGTAGCCGACAGCTTACTTTCTCTGGAAACACCATATATTTT; CDR3aa: CASSRQLTFSGNTIYF
j_gene: TRBJ2-2; d_gene: NA; abundance: NA; v_gene: TRBV19; CDR3nt: TGTGCCAGTAGTAGCCTCGCGGGCGGGGAGCTGTTTTTT; CDR3aa: CASSSLAGGELFF
j_gene: TRBJ2-1; d_gene: TRBD2; abundance: few; v_gene: TRBV7-8; CDR3nt: TGTGCCAGCAGCCCCAGGGGACTAGCAGAAAACAATGAGCAGTTCTTC; CDR3aa: CASSPRGLAENNEQFF
j_gene: TRBJ2-7; d_gene: NA; abundance: NA; v_gene: TRBV25-1; CDR3nt: TGTGCCAGCAGTGATCCGGGGGGCACCTACGAGCAGTACTTC; CDR3aa: CASSDPGGTYEQYF
j_gene: TRBJ2-1; d_gene: TRBD2; abundance: NA; v_gene: TRBV11-2; CDR3nt: TGTGCCAGCAGCTTAGTAGTAGCGGGAATTCCCAATGAGCAGTTCTTC; CDR3aa: CASSLVVAGIPNEQFF
j_gene: TRBJ2-1; d_gene: TRBD1; abundance: once; v_gene: TRBV11-2; CDR3nt: TGTGCCAGCAGCTTAGTACAGGGGTCCTACAATGAGCAGTTCTTC; CDR3aa: CASSLVQGSYNEQFF
j_gene: TRBJ1-4; d_gene: TRBD1; abundance: NA; v_gene: TRBV4-2; CDR3nt: TGTGCCAGCAGCCCGAGACAGGGAGAGATTGAAAAACTGTTTTTT; CDR3aa: CASSPRQGEIEKLFF
j_gene: TRBJ2-1; d_gene: TRBD2; abundance: NA; v_gene: TRBV5-1; CDR3nt: TGCGCCAGCAGCTTGGCCGGGGGGACCTACAATGAGCAGTTCTTC; CDR3aa: CASSLAGGTYNEQFF
j_gene: TRBJ1-5; d_gene: NA; abundance: once; v_gene: TRBV6-1; CDR3nt: TGTGCCAGCAGTGAAGGTCCAGGGAATTACCATCAGCCCCAGCATTTT; CDR3aa: CASSEGPGNYHQPQHF
j_gene: TRBJ2-3; d_gene: NA; abundance: once; v_gene: TRBV5-1; CDR3nt: TGCGCCAGCAGCTCGACGGGGGATACGCAGTATTTT; CDR3aa: CASSSTGDTQYF
j_gene: TRBJ1-1; d_gene: NA; abundance: few; v_gene: TRBV9; CDR3nt: TGTGCCAGCAGCTCGGGACACCTCATGAACACTGAAGCTTTCTTT; CDR3aa: CASSSGHLMNTEAFF
j_gene: TRBJ2-2; d_gene: NA; abundance: NA; v_gene: TRBV11-2; CDR3nt: TGTGCCAGCAGCACTCAGGGGAATTTGGCCGGGGAGCTGTTTTTT; CDR3aa: CASSTQGNLAGELFF
j_gene: TRBJ2-7; d_gene: NA; abundance: NA; v_gene: TRBV4-1; CDR3nt: TGCGCCAGCAGCCAAGCTCGACATACCTACGAGCAGTACTTC; CDR3aa: CASSQARHTYEQYF
j_gene: TRBJ1-4; d_gene: NA; abundance: NA; v_gene: TRBV9; CDR3nt: TGTGCCAGCAGCACCCGAGGGGACTTGGCTGGGGGGATCGCCTTCTCAACTAATGAAAAACTGTTTTTT; CDR3aa: CASSTRGDLAGGIAFSTNEKLFF
j_gene: TRBJ2-2; d_gene: NA; abundance: NA; v_gene: TRBV28; CDR3nt: TGTGCCAGCAGGGGAGGAGGGAGCACCGGGGAGCTGTTTTTT; CDR3aa: CASRGGGSTGELFF
j_gene: TRBJ2-2; d_gene: NA; abundance: NA; v_gene: TRBV19; CDR3nt: TGTGCCAGTAGTATAGATCCGGCGACAGCGTTTGGGCTGTTTTTT; CDR3aa: CASSIDPATAFGLFF
j_gene: TRBJ2-3; d_gene: TRBD1; abundance: NA; v_gene: TRBV30; CDR3nt: TGTGCCTGGAGTTTGCGGACAGGGACGACAGATACGCAGTATTTT; CDR3aa: CAWSLRTGTTDTQYF
j_gene: TRBJ1-2; d_gene: TRBD1; abundance: NA; v_gene: TRBV9; CDR3nt: TGTGCCAGCAGCGTAGGGTGGGGGCGTAGGGGGCCGAATGGCTACACCTTC; CDR3aa: CASSVGWGRRGPNGYTF
j_gene: TRBJ1-1; d_gene: NA; abundance: NA; v_gene: TRBV11-2; CDR3nt: TGTGCCAGCGGGATTGGAACAGGGAAGAGGACTGAAGCTTTCTTT; CDR3aa: CASGIGTGKRTEAFF
j_gene: TRBJ2-5; d_gene: TRBD1; abundance: NA; v_gene: TRBV6-1; CDR3nt: TGTGCCAGCAGTGATCAGACAGGGTTGAAGACCCAGTACTTC; CDR3aa: CASSDQTGLKTQYF
j_gene: TRBJ2-2; d_gene: TRBD2; abundance: NA; v_gene: TRBV5-1; CDR3nt: TGCGCCAGCAGCCCGTACGGGGGGACCGGGGAGCTGTTTTTT; CDR3aa: CASSPYGGTGELFF
j_gene: TRBJ2-3; d_gene: NA; abundance: NA; v_gene: TRBV9; CDR3nt: TGTGCCAGCAGCGGGAGAAGTATTTGGCGTACCATCGATACGCAGTATTTT; CDR3aa: CASSGRSIWRTIDTQYF
j_gene: TRBJ2-1; d_gene: TRBD2; abundance: once; v_gene: TRBV5-1; CDR3nt: TGCGCCAGCAGCTTGGGAGCGGGGGCCCTTACTAACAATGAGCAGTTCTTC; CDR3aa: CASSLGAGALTNNEQFF
j_gene: TRBJ2-7; d_gene: NA; abundance: NA; v_gene: TRBV28; CDR3nt: TGTGCCAGCAGTTTATCGCACTTATACGAGCAGTACTTC; CDR3aa: CASSLSHLYEQYF
j_gene: TRBJ2-7; d_gene: TRBD2; abundance: few; v_gene: TRBV11-3; CDR3nt: TGTGCCAGCAGCTTGAGCGGGAGCTGGAACGAGCAGTACTTC; CDR3aa: CASSLSGSWNEQYF
j_gene: TRBJ2-1; d_gene: TRBD2; abundance: NA; v_gene: TRBV7-2; CDR3nt: TGTGCCAGCACCAGAAGACTAGCGGGAAGAATCAATGAGCAGTTCTTC; CDR3aa: CASTRRLAGRINEQFF
j_gene: TRBJ2-2; d_gene: TRBD2; abundance: NA; v_gene: TRBV9; CDR3nt: TGTGCCAGCAGCGTAGGGAGTAGCGGGGGCTACACCGGGGAGCTGTTTTTT; CDR3aa: CASSVGSSGGYTGELFF